This section outlines one T cell receptor beta chain sequence together with its context. This clonotype was seen at least ten times. Its antigen remains undetermined. No base quality values were provided; no much bigger clone lies one nucleotide off. The data derive from a study of T cells in Graves' hyperthyroidism and ophthalmopathy (dated by TCRdb to 2018 to 2020). At the level of the whole study: Peripheral blood samples were taken at initial diagnosis, before any treatment was given. After blood sampling, hyperthyroidism patients were treated with methimazole at a starting dose of 30 mg daily, and ophthalmopathy patients were treated with high-dose intravenous methylprednisolone. In about 6 Graves' hyperthyroidism patients, the study also compared T-cell repertoires from thyroid tissue with T-cell repertoires from blood. TCR V-J signatures able to tell the groups apart were searched for in a discovery cohort of about a hundred patients, of whom around 43 had Graves' ophthalmopathy and roughly 59 had stable Graves' hyperthyroidism. The paper reports TCR Vbeta CDR3 sequencing of approximately 140 peripheral blood samples: around 41 ophthalmopathy, about 75 hyperthyroidism and approximately 17 progressor patients. Prospective prediction of ophthalmopathy was tested in an independent validation cohort of approximately 19 hyperthyroidism patients and some 17 patients who later progressed to ophthalmopathy. The 100 discovery patients were randomly split 7:3 into training and test sets.

TCR beta CDR3 regions were amplified from RNA transcripts. For the first round of RT-PCR on the TCR CDR3, the HTBI primer set was used together with the Qiagen OneStep RT-PCR kit. Libraries were constructed in a second round of multiplex PCR, after which size selection and purification were carried out. The libraries were sequenced on an Illumina HiSeq2000 using paired-end 100 bp reads. As for how the authors treated the data: Raw data were processed with SOAPnuke, discarding reads with adapters, uncalled bases, mean Phred below 15, or no exact constant-primer or identifier match. COPE v1.2.5 was used to merge the high-quality paired reads, and each unique nucleotide sequence was defined as a clonotype. Clonotypes were aligned to IMGT TRBV, TRBD and TRBJ reference segments using MiTCR v1.1. Only V-J combinations with frequency above 0.0001, covering approximately 99% of repertoires, were analysed. The TCS score was defined as the ratio of F50 (clonal expansion) to E x V (chaos), calculated using BLOSUM62-based TCRdist between CDR3 peptides within each V-J. Welch's t-statistics and random forest reduced just over 500 V-J features to roughly 13, which were used in a naive Bayes classifier (R e1071). Using fastp trimming at Q25 and MiXCR clonotype assembly, TCRdb reanalyzed the public sequencing data and kept in-frame beta chains. Records with the same CDR3 protein are collapsed into one entry carrying the most frequent genes and DNA. TCRdb assigned the V and J calls; the authors' analysis was not used. In this sample the table shows roughly 250,000 distinct CDR3 sequences, roughly 15% of which occur a single time. 13% of the sample comes from the top ten.

Hyperthyroidism patients were newly diagnosed, with disease duration under 2 months, and aged 18 to 65 years. Exclusion was applied to patients with uncontrolled infections, other autoimmune diseases, pregnancy or lactation. Diagnoses were based on clinical symptoms, serum thyroxine and TRAb, thyroid ultrasound and orbital computed tomography. For progressor patients, blood was drawn at the first diagnosis of hyperthyroidism, before any ophthalmopathy symptoms had appeared. Ficoll-Paque density gradient centrifugation was used to isolate PBMCs from approximately 10 ml of fresh peripheral blood. Progressor patients were initially diagnosed with Graves' hyperthyroidism and developed ophthalmopathy during follow-up. Trizol reagent was used to extract total RNA, and RNA quality was then checked on an Agilent 2100 Bioanalyzer. Compared with germline, V lacks 4 bases and J lacks 6 bases; bases without a gene match: 0. CDR1 and CDR2 were assigned from the germline V gene (reference sequence) as LNHDA and SQIVND. The CDR3 runs 13 amino acids, cysteine and phenylalanine included. Only CDR3 DNA remains: 39 bases, in frame from the first base.

Points the paper makes about the study in general: In validation, the model predicted progression to ophthalmopathy with over 65% sensitivity and 72% to 85% specificity, a median of about 6.7 months before onset. A 13 V-J signature model separated ophthalmopathy from stable hyperthyroidism, with nearly 90% sensitivity and about 81% specificity in cross-validation and 80%/75% in testing. Sample size was not statistically predetermined, and investigators were not blinded to group allocation. Most expanded thyroid clonotypes (frequency above 0.001) were also found in blood, which suggests that blood repertoires may mirror thyroid immune responses.

Sequenced input: blood. Rearrangement joined TRBV19 to TRBJ2-1, with 10 central nucleotides matching TRBD2. The clonotype originates from a woman in her thirties or forties with Graves' hyperthyroidism that later progressed to Graves' ophthalmopathy. The nucleotides are TGTGCCAGTAGTAGACTAGCGGGCAATGAGCAGTTCTTC. This is translated as CASSRLAGNEQFF.